This T cell receptor (beta chain) stems from a study of T cells in pancreatic ductal adenocarcinoma. The CDR3 runs 13 residues. V was clipped by 4 bases and J by 8 bases; unmatched bases: 5. Germline lookup yields CDR1 SGHVS and CDR2 FNYEAQ. Details on this clone: What it binds is not known.

Only in-frame clones appear in the TCRdb table, and some are missing; sequencing was by immunoSEQ multiplex PCR. This table has about 2,600 clones, 70% to 80% appearing once. The selected patients with pancreatic ductal adenocarcinoma had surgery but no neoadjuvant therapy. Study results and limitations: Compared with tumor, blood showed more total productive templates and roughly 8.1-fold more clonotypes. Tumors hold more CD45RO+ effector T cells, which may bias toward lower diversity. Tumor and blood clonality did not differ significantly, about 0.1 versus 0.065.

The chain joins TRBV7-6 to TRBJ1-2; TRBD1 matches 9 bases. The sequencing input was pancreatic tumor tissue. This receptor was taken from a human donor with pancreatic ductal adenocarcinoma. The CDR3 nucleotides read TGTGCCAGCAGCTCTACAGGGGGCCGGGGCTACACCTTC. This encodes CASSSTGGRGYTF.